This is a list of T cell receptor beta chains from one sample in a study of T cells after yellow fever vaccination. TCRdb re-called the 5' RACE reads through MiXCR, storing one row per CDR3 protein. The table lists about 210,000 distinct CDR3 sequences, 3% to 4% of them singletons. The starting material was CD4+ T cells sorted from PBMCs, obtained 10 days after the yellow fever booster vaccination. These receptors were obtained from a man aged 18 to 30 who received the YFV17D yellow fever vaccine. CDR3s include the opening cysteine and the closing phenylalanine or tryptophan. The D gene is left open where the match is weak. Size is omitted from some rows. Given values are once, few, many or a class for expanded clones.

TRBJ1-6 - TRBV2 many CASSREGFITYNSPLHF TGTGCCAGCAGTAGGGAGGGGTTTATAACCTATAATTCACCCCTCCACTTT
TRBJ2-3 - TRBV7-2 many CASSSGRTDTQYF TGTGCCAGCAGCTCGGGACGTACAGATACGCAGTATTTT
TRBJ2-2 TRBD2 TRBV6-5 many CASSYSPLAGGGGTGELFF TGTGCCAGCAGTTACTCGCCTCTCGCGGGGGGGGGTGGCACCGGGGAGCTGTTTTTT
TRBJ2-1 TRBD2 TRBV7-2 many CASSKLAGGMDEQFF TGTGCCAGCAGCAAGCTAGCGGGGGGCATGGATGAGCAGTTCTTC
TRBJ2-1 TRBD2 TRBV7-2 few CASSLRRGGYNEQFF TGTGCCAGCAGCCTTCGACGGGGGGGTTACAATGAGCAGTTCTTC
TRBJ2-5 TRBD2 TRBV7-2 many CASSLRGGGETQYF TGTGCCAGCAGCTTACGCGGGGGGGGCGAGACCCAGTACTTC
TRBJ1-2 TRBD1 TRBV20-1 many CSAVTAGQGMEGYTF TGCAGTGCGGTTACCGCCGGACAGGGGATGGAAGGCTACACCTTC
TRBJ1-6 TRBD1 TRBV19 - CASTTGGWDNSPLHF TGTGCCAGTACTACAGGGGGATGGGATAATTCACCCCTCCACTTT
TRBJ2-2 - TRBV2 few CASHRDVNTGELFF TGTGCCAGCCACCGGGACGTGAACACCGGGGAGCTGTTTTTT
TRBJ2-1 - TRBV2 many CASSQGRYSYNEQFF TGTGCCAGCAGCCAAGGACGGTACTCCTACAATGAGCAGTTCTTC
TRBJ2-5 - TRBV4-3 many CASSQGVGREQETQYF TGCGCCAGCAGCCAAGGGGTAGGCAGGGAGCAAGAGACCCAGTACTTC
TRBJ2-3 - TRBV5-1 - CASSLSLPSGARSTDTQYF TGCGCCAGCAGCTTGTCCTTACCGTCCGGGGCCCGAAGCACAGATACGCAGTATTTT
TRBJ2-1 - TRBV5-1 many CASSFWGGDNEQFF TGCGCCAGCAGCTTTTGGGGAGGAGACAATGAGCAGTTCTTC
TRBJ1-1 - TRBV7-9 many CAASEAMNTEAFF TGTGCCGCTAGCGAGGCTATGAACACTGAAGCTTTCTTT
TRBJ1-5 TRBD1 TRBV27 many CASSPQTGKGQPQHF TGTGCCAGCAGTCCCCAGACAGGGAAGGGTCAGCCCCAGCATTTT
TRBJ2-3 - TRBV9 many CASSVAGASTDTQYF TGTGCCAGCAGCGTCGCGGGGGCCAGCACAGATACGCAGTATTTT
TRBJ1-3 - TRBV12-3/TRBV12-4 few CASSLGQVAGNTIYF TGTGCCAGCAGTTTAGGACAAGTTGCTGGAAACACCATATATTTT
TRBJ2-1 TRBD2 TRBV20-1 many CSARGLLAGGYNEQFF TGCAGTGCTAGAGGCCTCCTAGCGGGGGGCTACAATGAGCAGTTCTTC
TRBJ1-2 - TRBV4-1 many CASSQPWAGDEYGYTF TGCGCCAGCAGCCAGCCCTGGGCAGGGGACGAATATGGCTACACCTTC
TRBJ2-1 TRBD1 TRBV5-4 few CASSPSRDRDDEQFF TGTGCCAGCAGCCCTAGCAGGGACAGGGACGATGAGCAGTTCTTC
TRBJ2-3 TRBD2 TRBV5-6 many CASSSRGITDTQYF TGTGCCAGCAGCTCGCGGGGGATTACAGATACGCAGTATTTT
TRBJ2-4 - TRBV29-1 many CSVSAVLAKNIQYF TGCAGCGTTTCCGCAGTGCTGGCCAAAAACATTCAGTACTTC
TRBJ2-6 TRBD2 TRBV11-2 few CASRLLAANSGANVLTF TGTGCCAGCAGACTACTAGCGGCGAACTCTGGGGCCAACGTCCTGACTTTC
TRBJ1-5 - TRBV18 few CASSTKGGLGQPQHF TGTGCCAGCTCCACCAAGGGGGGGCTCGGGCAGCCCCAGCATTTT
TRBJ1-2 - TRBV4-1 - CASTSPGQAQGYTF TGCGCCAGCACCTCCCCCGGGCAAGCGCAGGGCTACACCTTC
TRBJ1-2 TRBD1 TRBV5-5 - CASSAQGAPYGYTF TGTGCCAGCAGCGCACAGGGGGCACCCTATGGCTACACCTTC
TRBJ1-6 - TRBV20-1 few CSARDERGHNSPLHF TGCAGTGCTAGAGATGAGCGGGGGCACAATTCACCCCTCCACTTT
TRBJ1-5 - TRBV5-1 many CASSLAGVDQPQHF TGCGCCAGCAGCTTGGCCGGGGTTGATCAGCCCCAGCATTTT
TRBJ2-5 - TRBV3-1 few CASNLQGRKEETQYF TGTGCCAGCAACTTACAGGGTAGGAAGGAAGAGACCCAGTACTTC
TRBJ2-3 - TRBV7-9 - CASSFKRAEADTQYF TGTGCCAGCAGCTTTAAGCGGGCCGAGGCAGATACGCAGTATTTT
TRBJ2-2 - TRBV4-3 many CASSLGDDTGELFF TGCGCCAGCAGCCTCGGGGACGACACCGGGGAGCTGTTTTTT